This TCR beta chain derives from a study of blood T cells in healthy people across ages. General study findings and limits: From one million sequenced T cells, diversity estimates were lower bounds. Lack of knowledge of donor CMV status possibly confounded expanded clonotype changes.

Through a sample-barcoded 5' primer and a J-beta primer mix, a second PCR was run for roughly 7 to 12 cycles. Via MiXCR, TCRdb re-called the 5' RACE reads, giving one row per CDR3 protein. This sample has 850,000 to 950,000 distinct CDR3 sequences, with roughly 26% found just once. The germline CDR1 and CDR2 sequences are MNHEY and SMNVEV (reference sequence). This CDR3 region has 16 residues. V lost 6 bases and J 0 bases, leaving 15 bases between the germline ends. Notes on this clonotype: The antigen remains undetermined. This could be a read error, since a much larger clone is one nucleotide away. Likely a read error: the CDR3 ends without its conserved phenylalanine or tryptophan.

Sequenced: blood. This sequence was found in a woman older than 75 in good health. The rearrangement uses TRBV27 and TRBJ1-5, with D uncertain. CDR3 sequence: CASRENPAYSNQPQHL. The CDR3 DNA follows: TGTGCCAGCAGAGAAAACCCCGCTTATAGCAATCAGCCCCAGCATTTG.